Each of the 3 T cell receptor beta chains below was sequenced from the same sample in a study of PD-L1 blockade in urothelial cancer. Clones were sequenced by immunoSEQ multiplex PCR, and TCRdb holds only the in-frame ones, with some missing. Seen here are 72,000 or so clones, 88% observed once, and the top ten hold 11%. Time point denoted: peripheral blood 6 weeks after treatment start. This material consisted of PBMCs, taken around atezolizumab (anti-PD-L1) treatment. These TCRs come from a man aged 55 to 70 with urothelial cancer.

The genes are TRBV19 and TRBJ2-1; 8 positions match TRBD2. The CDR3 loop spans 17 amino acids. The germline gives CDR1 LNHDA, CDR2 SQIVND (reference sequence). V lost 0 bases, J lost 3 bases, and 7 bases stayed unmatched. CDR3 in amino acids: CASSIEGGRYGYNEQFF. CDR3 in DNA: TGTGCCAGTAGTATAGAGGGCGGGAGGTATGGCTACAATGAGCAGTTCTTC.

The rearrangement uses TRBV18 and TRBJ1-3; the match to TRBD1 covers 9 bases. The CDR3 spans 14 residues. J gave up 4 bases and V 8 bases, and 6 bases lay outside the gene matches. Germline-derived CDR1 and CDR2 are KGHSH and LQKENI. DNA of the CDR3: TGTGCCAGCACACTGGGACAGGGAGGAAACACCATATATTTT. Translated, it gives CASTLGQGGNTIYF. Full variable domain (outside the CDR3, taken from reference TRBV18 and TRBJ1-3): NAGVMQNPRHLVRRRGQEARLRCSPMKGHSHVYWYRQLPEEGLKFMVYLQKENIIDESGMPKERFSAEFPKEGPSILRIQQVVRGDSAAYFCASTLGQGGNTIYFGEGSWLTVV.

This clone has only a few counts. The chain joins TRBV5-4 to TRBJ2-5; 7 nucleotides line up with TRBD2. CDR3 length: 14 amino acids. The J segment lost 4 bases and the V segment lost 4 bases, leaving 7 bases of the junction unmatched. Germline CDR1 and CDR2: SGHNT and YYREEE (reference sequence). This CDR3 is CASSDGRSPETQYF. CDR3 in DNA: TGTGCCAGCAGCGACGGGAGGAGTCCAGAGACCCAGTACTTC.